This T cell receptor (beta chain) was documented in a study of cytomegalovirus exposure and HLA in healthy donors. Primers included in the PCR were 60 Vbeta and 13 Jbeta primers. Clones were sequenced by immunoSEQ multiplex PCR, and TCRdb holds only the in-frame ones, with some missing. The profile shows 150,000 to 200,000 clones, around 73% of them singletons. The sample comprised PBMCs. This receptor was identified in a male donor in good health and CMV-seronegative.

The CDR3 nucleotides are TGTGCCAGCGGGGAATTAGCGGGGGGGAGCTCCTACGAGCAGTACTTC. Its protein is CASGELAGGSSYEQYF. This sequence joins TRBV2 and TRBJ2-7; 11 nucleotides line up with TRBD2. The germline gives CDR1 SNHLY, CDR2 FYNNEI. The J segment lost 0 bases and the V segment lost 8 bases, leaving 9 bases of the junction unmatched. The CDR3 covers 16 residues.